These T cell receptor beta chains were read from a single sample in a study of shared clonotypes between healthy human individuals. The table came from immunoSEQ multiplex PCR; TCRdb's copy has only in-frame clones and leaves some out. Counted here are about 2.2 million clones, around 93% occurring once; the ten biggest clones make up over 1.5%. Specimen: naive CD8+ T cells from PBMCs. Receptors were obtained from a man aged 18-30 years in good health. Some clones in this sample may be carry-over from other donors' samples. The CDR3 runs from the conserved cysteine through the conserved F or W. D genes are given only for firm matches. Clone size is stated in some rows and not others, as once, few, many or a class when expanded.

size	D	V	J	CDR3	DNA
-	-	TRBV13	TRBJ2-1	CASSAERDEQFF	TGTGCCAGCAGCGCCGAGAGGGATGAGCAGTTCTTC
-	TRBD2	TRBV5-6	TRBJ2-5	CASSPLPGLAGETQYF	TGTGCCAGCAGCCCCCTGCCGGGACTAGCGGGAGAGACCCAGTACTTC
-	TRBD2	TRBV4-1	TRBJ2-3	CASSRKTGLAQRTDTQYF	TGCGCCAGCAGTCGTAAAACGGGACTAGCGCAAAGGACAGATACGCAGTATTTT
-	-	TRBV27	TRBJ2-7	CASSGGPTYEQYF	TGTGCCAGCAGTGGAGGACCGACCTACGAGCAGTACTTC
few	-	TRBV4-2	TRBJ1-5	CASSQSAYSNQPQHF	TGTGCCAGCAGCCAATCGGCATATAGCAATCAGCCCCAGCATTTT
once	-	TRBV5-6	TRBJ2-7	CASSLASGQLNYEQYF	TGTGCCAGCAGCTTGGCCTCTGGACAGCTGAACTACGAGCAGTACTTC
-	-	TRBV7-6	TRBJ1-2	CASSPGGGNGYTF	TGTGCCAGCAGCCCGGGGGGGGGCAATGGCTACACCTTC
-	TRBD1	TRBV29-1	TRBJ2-7	CSVPGQGLVFPYEQYF	TGCAGCGTGCCGGGACAGGGATTAGTTTTCCCCTACGAGCAGTACTTC
-	-	TRBV5-1	TRBJ2-2	CASSPLQGEVGELFF	TGCGCCAGCAGCCCGCTCCAGGGGGAGGTCGGGGAGCTGTTTTTT
-	-	TRBV9	TRBJ1-2	CASSERQDLYGYTF	TGTGCCAGCAGCGAGCGACAGGACCTTTATGGCTACACCTTC
-	-	TRBV25-1	TRBJ2-5	CASSQGHETQYF	TGTGCCAGCAGCCAGGGGCACGAGACCCAGTACTTC
-	TRBD1	TRBV2	TRBJ2-5	CASSYRTGAQETQYF	TGTGCCAGCAGCTACAGGACAGGGGCTCAAGAGACCCAGTACTTC
-	TRBD2	TRBV27	TRBJ2-7	CASSFAGEFIHEQYF	TGTGCCAGCAGTTTCGCGGGGGAGTTTATACACGAGCAGTACTTC
once	-	TRBV6-5	TRBJ2-1	CASSLADSSYNEQFF	TGTGCCAGCAGTTTAGCGGATAGCTCCTACAATGAGCAGTTCTTC
-	-	TRBV4-1	TRBJ2-1	CASSQDIYSDNEQFF	TGCGCCAGCAGCCAAGATATTTACAGCGATAATGAGCAGTTCTTC
-	-	TRBV27	TRBJ2-7	CASSFEADPHYEQYF	TGTGCCAGCAGTTTTGAAGCGGATCCCCACTACGAGCAGTACTTC
-	TRBD1	TRBV9	TRBJ1-3	CASSVDTGGRDTIYF	TGTGCCAGCAGCGTAGATACAGGGGGTCGGGACACCATATATTTT
-	-	TRBV9	TRBJ2-1	CASSADPRNEQFF	TGTGCCAGCAGCGCCGACCCCCGGAATGAGCAGTTCTTC
-	-	TRBV4-1	TRBJ2-7	CASSQYLGGSYEQYF	TGCGCCAGCAGCCAGTATCTCGGGGGCTCCTACGAGCAGTACTTC
-	TRBD2	TRBV27	TRBJ2-3	CASSRGPSGSSTDTQYF	TGTGCCAGCAGTAGAGGGCCTAGCGGGAGTAGCACAGATACGCAGTATTTT
-	-	TRBV30	TRBJ2-3	CAWRIRDSTDTQYF	TGTGCCTGGAGAATTCGGGACTCCACAGATACGCAGTATTTT
-	-	TRBV7-3	TRBJ2-5	CASSNRDQETQYF	TGTGCCAGCAGTAACCGGGACCAAGAGACCCAGTACTTC
-	-	TRBV6-5	TRBJ2-1	CASSHWDNEQFF	TGTGCCAGCAGTCATTGGGACAATGAGCAGTTCTTC
once	-	TRBV28	TRBJ2-7	CASSFGATYEQYF	TGTGCCAGCAGTTTTGGGGCCACCTACGAGCAGTACTTC
-	TRBD1	TRBV7-9	TRBJ2-5	CASSERDREETQYF	TGTGCCAGCAGCGAAAGGGACAGAGAAGAGACCCAGTACTTC
-	TRBD2	TRBV11-2	TRBJ2-5	CASSLGPSGRETQYF	TGTGCCAGCAGCTTAGGGCCTAGCGGGAGAGAGACCCAGTACTTC
-	-	TRBV5-4	TRBJ1-1	CASSLKAGATEAFF	TGTGCCAGCAGCTTGAAGGCAGGGGCCACTGAAGCTTTCTTT
-	-	TRBV14	TRBJ1-1	CASSQGEDTEAFF	TGTGCCAGCAGCCAAGGGGAAGACACTGAAGCTTTCTTT
once	-	TRBV19	TRBJ1-5	CASSITDGNQPQHF	TGTGCCAGTAGTATTACGGACGGCAATCAGCCCCAGCATTTT
-	-	TRBV7-9	TRBJ2-7	CASSLESGYEQYF	TGTGCCAGCAGCTTAGAGTCTGGGTACGAGCAGTACTTC
-	-	TRBV30	TRBJ2-1	CAWSVGRLSEYHSYNEQFF	TGTGCCTGGAGTGTGGGTAGGCTCAGCGAATACCACTCCTACAATGAGCAGTTCTTC
-	-	TRBV5-1	TRBJ1-3	CASSDGWGPGNTIYF	TGCGCCAGCAGCGATGGGTGGGGCCCTGGAAACACCATATATTTT
-	-	TRBV11-3	TRBJ2-3	CASSLDRRDTQYF	TGTGCCAGCAGCTTAGATCGGCGAGATACGCAGTATTTT
-	-	TRBV7-9	TRBJ1-1	CASSPPPIVNTEAFF	TGTGCCAGCAGCCCCCCCCCGATAGTGAACACTGAAGCTTTCTTT
-	-	TRBV7-9	TRBJ2-7	CASSLNRDLPYEQYF	TGTGCCAGCAGCCTAAACCGGGACCTCCCCTACGAGCAGTACTTC
once	-	TRBV11-3	TRBJ1-1	CASRSTGNTEAFF	TGTGCCAGCCGTTCCACAGGGAACACTGAAGCTTTCTTT
-	-	TRBV6-1	TRBJ2-5	CASRPGTRRSETQYF	TGTGCCAGCAGGCCCGGGACAAGGAGGTCAGAGACCCAGTACTTC
-	TRBD2	TRBV5-4	TRBJ2-1	CASSLAILAGSYNEQFF	TGTGCCAGCAGCTTGGCGATACTAGCGGGTTCCTACAATGAGCAGTTCTTC
-	TRBD2	TRBV7-9	TRBJ2-7	CASSEESSGDYSYEQYF	TGTGCCAGCAGCGAGGAGTCTAGCGGAGACTACTCCTACGAGCAGTACTTC
-	TRBD2	TRBV10-2	TRBJ2-3	CASSGPLAGVTDTQYF	TGCGCCAGCAGTGGCCCCCTAGCGGGGGTCACAGATACGCAGTATTTT
-	TRBD2	TRBV18	TRBJ2-7	CASSPGSSGRARSYEQYF	TGTGCCAGCTCACCAGGATCCAGCGGGAGGGCCCGGTCCTACGAGCAGTACTTC
-	TRBD1	TRBV5-1	TRBJ2-7	CASTPPPGTGAYEQYF	TGCGCCAGCACCCCGCCTCCCGGGACAGGGGCCTACGAGCAGTACTTC
-	-	TRBV7-9	TRBJ2-3	CASSPESRATDTQYF	TGTGCCAGCAGCCCGGAGTCCAGGGCCACAGATACGCAGTATTTT
once	TRBD1	TRBV7-6	TRBJ1-2	CASSQRDSYGYTF	TGTGCCAGCAGTCAAAGGGACAGCTATGGCTACACCTTC
once	-	TRBV28	TRBJ1-1	CASRERDLLKGTEAFF	TGTGCCAGCAGGGAGAGGGACCTCCTAAAGGGCACTGAAGCTTTCTTT
-	-	TRBV6-4	TRBJ2-1	CASTVDRSSYNEQFF	TGTGCCAGCACCGTCGACAGGAGCTCCTACAATGAGCAGTTCTTC
-	-	TRBV6-5	TRBJ1-6	CASSYSSRARLHF	TGTGCCAGCAGTTACTCGTCCAGGGCCCGACTCCACTTT
once	TRBD2	TRBV9	TRBJ2-7	CASSVSPQTSGFSYEQYF	TGTGCCAGCAGCGTTAGCCCCCAGACTAGCGGGTTCTCCTACGAGCAGTACTTC
-	TRBD2	TRBV18	TRBJ2-5	CASSPPGLAGVTETQYF	TGTGCCAGCTCACCCCCCGGACTAGCGGGAGTTACAGAGACCCAGTACTTC